This T cell receptor beta chain stems from a study of blood T cell repertoires in COVID-19. CDR1 and CDR2 (germline): MNHEY, SMNVEV (reference sequence). This CDR3 contains 14 residues. V dropped 2 bases and J dropped 3 bases, with 8 bases sitting between them. Original data processing: Reference gene primer amplification in the assay estimated nucleated cell counts. The repertoire was sequenced with immunoSEQ multiplex PCR; TCRdb's copy has only in-frame clones and lacks some. The V and J calls and the clone size are those of that table, but D and trimming were determined from the DNA. This sample has roughly 100,000 clones, with about 81% found just once.

Sequences were obtained from peripheral blood. V usage is TRBV27 and J usage is TRBJ1-3, with D perhaps TRBD1 (5 bases). This TCR was sampled from a man between 60 and 70 years old with acute or convalescent COVID-19. The CDR3, as DNA: TGTGCCAGCAGTTTAAGGGGTAGTGGAAACACCATATATTTT. Translated, it gives CASSLRGSGNTIYF.